This TCR beta chain is from a study of sequential checkpoint blockade in melanoma. CDR1 and CDR2 (germline): MNHGY, SAAAGT. Deletions cut 7 bases from V and 2 bases from J, with 9 bases between. There are 12 residues in the CDR3. Remarks on this clone: The antigen is undetermined.

The treatment was: randomized to nivolumab then ipilimumab (arm A) or the reverse (arm B). Measured with immunoSEQ multiplex PCR; TCRdb has only the in-frame clones, and not every one. In the table there are about 20,000 clones, approximately 27% of which are singletons. Study findings and constraints: About 30 times likelier clinical benefit followed increased tumor T-cell fraction and clonality. Tumor T-cell fraction and clonality correlated with PD-L1 and CD8+ counts.

The chain joins TRBV6-8 to TRBJ2-7, with unresolved D. The sequenced sample was tumor tissue (inferred from file names), obtained from a patient given nivolumab and ipilimumab in sequence. The receptor comes from a human donor with melanoma. The CDR3 region has the DNA TGTGCCAGCACCAGAGGAGCCTACGAGCAGTACTTC. Translation gives CASTRGAYEQYF.